These T cell receptor beta chains were read from a single sample in a study of blood T cell repertoires in COVID-19. The repertoire was sequenced with immunoSEQ multiplex PCR; TCRdb's copy has only in-frame clones and lacks some. This sample has tens of thousands of clones, with approximately 86% found just once. The sequencing input was peripheral blood. The receptors were gathered from a woman older than 75 with acute or convalescent COVID-19. The CDR3 runs from the conserved cysteine through the conserved F or W. Each record gives: D gene, J gene, V gene, clone size, CDR3 DNA, CDR3 protein. A D gene is named only where the DNA matches it firmly. Some rows mark clone size as missing; the rest say once, few, many or name a class of expanded clone.

d_gene: TRBD1
j_gene: TRBJ1-5
v_gene: TRBV2
abundance: few
CDR3nt: TGTGCCAGCAGTGTACAGGGGTATAGCAATCAGCCCCAGCATTTT
CDR3aa: CASSVQGYSNQPQHF

d_gene: NA
j_gene: TRBJ2-5
v_gene: TRBV15
abundance: NA
CDR3nt: TGTGCCACCAGCTCGCCCCCCGGAACAGGGAGGGCCCAAGAGACCCAGTACTTC
CDR3aa: CATSSPPGTGRAQETQYF

d_gene: NA
j_gene: TRBJ2-2
v_gene: TRBV28
abundance: NA
CDR3nt: TGTGCCAGCAGGGGGGTACGGGAGCCCCTGAACACCGGGGAGCTGTTTTTT
CDR3aa: CASRGVREPLNTGELFF

d_gene: TRBD2
j_gene: TRBJ2-7
v_gene: TRBV5-1
abundance: NA
CDR3nt: TGCGCCAGCAGCCCGCGGGGGAGTTCCTACGAGCAGTACTTC
CDR3aa: CASSPRGSSYEQYF

d_gene: NA
j_gene: TRBJ1-4
v_gene: TRBV4-2
abundance: NA
CDR3nt: TGTGCCAGCAGCCTCCGGATGGAGGCTAATGAAAAACTGTTTTTT
CDR3aa: CASSLRMEANEKLFF

d_gene: NA
j_gene: TRBJ1-6
v_gene: TRBV19
abundance: NA
CDR3nt: TGTGCCAGTAGTATCGCAGGGGCCGCGAATTCACCCCTCCACTTT
CDR3aa: CASSIAGAANSPLHF

d_gene: TRBD1
j_gene: TRBJ2-7
v_gene: TRBV11-3
abundance: once
CDR3nt: TGTGCCAGCAGTCTAGATTACAGGGGCGGCGAGCAGTACTTC
CDR3aa: CASSLDYRGGEQYF

d_gene: NA
j_gene: TRBJ2-1
v_gene: TRBV2
abundance: NA
CDR3nt: TGTGCCAGCAGTGATCGGCTAGGCTCCTACAATGAGCAGTTCTTC
CDR3aa: CASSDRLGSYNEQFF

d_gene: NA
j_gene: TRBJ2-5
v_gene: TRBV21-1
abundance: once
CDR3nt: TGTGCCAGCAGCAAATTTGACAGCGTAATCCAAGAGACCCAGTACTTC
CDR3aa: CASSKFDSVIQETQYF

d_gene: NA
j_gene: TRBJ1-2
v_gene: TRBV6-2/TRBV6-3
abundance: once
CDR3nt: TGTGCCAGCAGTTACTCGGGGCTTGGCTATGGCTACACCTTC
CDR3aa: CASSYSGLGYGYTF

d_gene: TRBD1
j_gene: TRBJ2-3
v_gene: TRBV24-1
abundance: NA
CDR3nt: TGTGCCACCAGTGATCCCGGGACAGGGCAGCATACGCAGTATTTT
CDR3aa: CATSDPGTGQHTQYF

d_gene: NA
j_gene: TRBJ1-4
v_gene: TRBV28
abundance: NA
CDR3nt: TGTGCCAGCAGTCTCCGAGGGGAAAAACTGTTTTTT
CDR3aa: CASSLRGEKLFF

d_gene: NA
j_gene: TRBJ2-1
v_gene: TRBV11-2
abundance: NA
CDR3nt: TGTGCCAGCAGCCTCGGTTTAGGGCGGGCCAATGAGCAGTTCTTC
CDR3aa: CASSLGLGRANEQFF

d_gene: TRBD2
j_gene: TRBJ2-1
v_gene: TRBV27
abundance: NA
CDR3nt: TGTGCCAGCAGTTTATTCAAAGCGGGGGCGAAGGGCAATGAGCAGTTCTTC
CDR3aa: CASSLFKAGAKGNEQFF

d_gene: TRBD1
j_gene: TRBJ2-6
v_gene: TRBV2
abundance: NA
CDR3nt: TGTGCCAGCAGTAAGGGGACAGGGGCGATTGGGGCCAACGTCCTGACTTTC
CDR3aa: CASSKGTGAIGANVLTF

d_gene: NA
j_gene: TRBJ1-2
v_gene: TRBV6-2/TRBV6-3
abundance: NA
CDR3nt: TGTGCCAGCAGCGGAGCGGCCCAAGTAAACTATGGCTACACCTTC
CDR3aa: CASSGAAQVNYGYTF

d_gene: NA
j_gene: TRBJ1-2
v_gene: TRBV14
abundance: NA
CDR3nt: TGTGCCAGCAGCAATCAGGCTTATGGCTACACCTTC
CDR3aa: CASSNQAYGYTF

d_gene: NA
j_gene: TRBJ1-2
v_gene: TRBV3-1/TRBV3-2
abundance: NA
CDR3nt: TGTGCCAGCAGCCAAGCCGGGAGGGCTCGAGGCTACACCTTC
CDR3aa: CASSQAGRARGYTF

d_gene: NA
j_gene: TRBJ2-5
v_gene: TRBV7-2
abundance: NA
CDR3nt: TGTGCCAGCAGATCGAGGACTGCACAAGAGACCCAGTACTTC
CDR3aa: CASRSRTAQETQYF

d_gene: NA
j_gene: TRBJ1-3
v_gene: TRBV9
abundance: NA
CDR3nt: TGTGCCAGCAGCGTAGTCCCGGGAAGCTCTGGAAACACCATATATTTT
CDR3aa: CASSVVPGSSGNTIYF

d_gene: TRBD2
j_gene: TRBJ2-3
v_gene: TRBV6-5
abundance: once
CDR3nt: TGTGCCAGCAGCCACAGCGGGAGCCGCCCAGATACGCAGTATTTT
CDR3aa: CASSHSGSRPDTQYF

d_gene: TRBD2
j_gene: TRBJ2-7
v_gene: TRBV4-2
abundance: NA
CDR3nt: TGTGCCAGCAGCCGATCGGGAGGCGAAACCTACGAGCAGTACTTC
CDR3aa: CASSRSGGETYEQYF

d_gene: NA
j_gene: TRBJ2-1
v_gene: TRBV9
abundance: NA
CDR3nt: TGTGCCAGCAGCCCCCGGATGGCGGACTCCTACAATGAGCAGTTCTTC
CDR3aa: CASSPRMADSYNEQFF

d_gene: TRBD2
j_gene: TRBJ2-7
v_gene: TRBV7-8
abundance: NA
CDR3nt: TGTGCCAGCAGCTTAGTGATAGCGGGGACGTACGAGCAGTACTTC
CDR3aa: CASSLVIAGTYEQYF

d_gene: TRBD1
j_gene: TRBJ2-1
v_gene: TRBV7-2
abundance: NA
CDR3nt: TGTGCCAGCAGCCCTCGGACAGGGGGGAGCGGTGAGCAGTTCTTC
CDR3aa: CASSPRTGGSGEQFF

d_gene: NA
j_gene: TRBJ2-3
v_gene: TRBV3-1/TRBV3-2
abundance: NA
CDR3nt: TGTGCCAGCAGCCAACATGACAGTAACTACACAGATACGCAGTATTTT
CDR3aa: CASSQHDSNYTDTQYF

d_gene: TRBD1
j_gene: TRBJ2-2
v_gene: TRBV9
abundance: many
CDR3nt: TGTGCCAGCAGCATGCCAGGGGTCAACATTGTGGGGACAGGGGTTCGACCCGGGGAGCTGTTTTTT
CDR3aa: CASSMPGVNIVGTGVRPGELFF

d_gene: NA
j_gene: TRBJ2-7
v_gene: TRBV10-3
abundance: NA
CDR3nt: TGTGCCATCAGTGATGACCAGGGTAGGAGAGCCTACGAGCAGTACTTC
CDR3aa: CAISDDQGRRAYEQYF

d_gene: TRBD1
j_gene: TRBJ1-6
v_gene: TRBV5-1
abundance: NA
CDR3nt: TGCGCCAGCAGCTCATCCGGGACAGCCAATTCACCCCTCCACTTT
CDR3aa: CASSSSGTANSPLHF

d_gene: TRBD1
j_gene: TRBJ2-5
v_gene: TRBV25-1
abundance: NA
CDR3nt: TGTGCCAGCCGACGACGACAGGGTGGAGAGACCCAGTACTTC
CDR3aa: CASRRRQGGETQYF

d_gene: TRBD2
j_gene: TRBJ2-1
v_gene: TRBV2
abundance: NA
CDR3nt: TGTGCCAGTCTAAGGGGACTAGCGCTCAATGAGCAGTTCTTC
CDR3aa: CASLRGLALNEQFF

d_gene: TRBD1
j_gene: TRBJ2-7
v_gene: TRBV19
abundance: NA
CDR3nt: TGTGCCAGTAGTATAAGGGACAGGGTGGACGAGCAGTACTTC
CDR3aa: CASSIRDRVDEQYF

d_gene: NA
j_gene: TRBJ2-6
v_gene: TRBV27
abundance: few
CDR3nt: TGTGCCAGCAGTTTCGGCGGAACCTCTGGGGCCAACGTCCTGACTTTC
CDR3aa: CASSFGGTSGANVLTF

d_gene: NA
j_gene: TRBJ1-6
v_gene: TRBV7-9
abundance: NA
CDR3nt: TGTGCCAGCAGCTTAGTATCGGTCTCACCCCTCCACTTT
CDR3aa: CASSLVSVSPLHF

d_gene: NA
j_gene: TRBJ2-7
v_gene: TRBV10-1
abundance: NA
CDR3nt: TGCGCCAGCAGTGAGCGCCCAATGGCCCAGTACTTC
CDR3aa: CASSERPMAQYF

d_gene: TRBD2
j_gene: TRBJ2-1
v_gene: TRBV3-1/TRBV3-2
abundance: NA
CDR3nt: TGTGCCAGCAGCCGAGGGACTAGCGCCTACAATGAGCAGTTCTTC
CDR3aa: CASSRGTSAYNEQFF

d_gene: TRBD1
j_gene: TRBJ1-2
v_gene: TRBV7-2
abundance: NA
CDR3nt: TGTGCCAGCAGCTTATGGGCAGGGGGTGGCTATGGCTACACCTTC
CDR3aa: CASSLWAGGGYGYTF

d_gene: TRBD2
j_gene: TRBJ2-7
v_gene: TRBV7-9
abundance: NA
CDR3nt: TGTGCCAGCACCCCCCCGGCTAGCGGGAGTGATGGCGACGAGCAGTACTTC
CDR3aa: CASTPPASGSDGDEQYF

d_gene: TRBD1
j_gene: TRBJ1-1
v_gene: TRBV20-1
abundance: once
CDR3nt: TGCAGTGCTGCCACAGGGGTCACAGCTTTCTTT
CDR3aa: CSAATGVTAFF

d_gene: TRBD2
j_gene: TRBJ2-2
v_gene: TRBV19
abundance: NA
CDR3nt: TGTGCCAGTAGTAAACTAGCGGCCCTTAAGCACACCGGGGAGCTGTTTTTT
CDR3aa: CASSKLAALKHTGELFF

d_gene: TRBD1
j_gene: TRBJ1-1
v_gene: TRBV5-4
abundance: NA
CDR3nt: TGTGCCAGCAGCCCCAACCGGGACAGGGAGGAAGCTTTCTTT
CDR3aa: CASSPNRDREEAFF

d_gene: NA
j_gene: TRBJ1-1
v_gene: TRBV18
abundance: NA
CDR3nt: TGTGCCAGCTCACCATCGCGGGGGAACACTGAAGCTTTCTTT
CDR3aa: CASSPSRGNTEAFF

d_gene: NA
j_gene: TRBJ1-6
v_gene: TRBV7-9
abundance: NA
CDR3nt: TGTGCCAGCAGTCAAGTCGCGGATTCACCCCTCCACTTT
CDR3aa: CASSQVADSPLHF

d_gene: NA
j_gene: TRBJ2-2
v_gene: TRBV2
abundance: few
CDR3nt: TGTGCCAGCAGTGACTGGGGGACTAACACCGGGGAGCTGTTTTTT
CDR3aa: CASSDWGTNTGELFF

d_gene: TRBD1
j_gene: TRBJ2-7
v_gene: TRBV6-5
abundance: NA
CDR3nt: TGTGCCAGCAGTCTGACAGGGGGCTGGGAGCAGTACTTC
CDR3aa: CASSLTGGWEQYF

d_gene: NA
j_gene: TRBJ2-1
v_gene: TRBV6-6
abundance: NA
CDR3nt: TGTGCCAGCAGTTACTCTCGGGGAAGCTCCTACAATGAGCAGTTCTTC
CDR3aa: CASSYSRGSSYNEQFF

d_gene: TRBD2
j_gene: TRBJ2-1
v_gene: TRBV4-2
abundance: NA
CDR3nt: TGTGCCAGCAGCCCCGGGAGGGCCGATGAGCAGTTCTTC
CDR3aa: CASSPGRADEQFF

d_gene: TRBD1
j_gene: TRBJ2-7
v_gene: TRBV13
abundance: NA
CDR3nt: TGTGCCAGCAGAGTACAGGGGTCCTCCTACGAGCAGTACTTC
CDR3aa: CASRVQGSSYEQYF

d_gene: NA
j_gene: TRBJ2-2
v_gene: TRBV2
abundance: NA
CDR3nt: TGTGCCAACAAAAAGTCAGGGTCAGGCACCGGGGAGCTGTTTTTT
CDR3aa: CANKKSGSGTGELFF

d_gene: NA
j_gene: TRBJ1-3
v_gene: TRBV3-1/TRBV3-2
abundance: NA
CDR3nt: TGTGCCAGCAGCACCCGGGAATCTGGAAACACCATATATTTT
CDR3aa: CASSTRESGNTIYF

d_gene: TRBD1
j_gene: TRBJ2-5
v_gene: TRBV7-8
abundance: NA
CDR3nt: TGTGCCAGCAGCTCAAAGACAGGGCTTGAAGGGACCCAGTACTTC
CDR3aa: CASSSKTGLEGTQYF

d_gene: NA
j_gene: TRBJ1-5
v_gene: TRBV12-3/TRBV12-4
abundance: few
CDR3nt: TGTGCCAGCAGTTACAGTGTCAATCAGCCCCAGCATTTT
CDR3aa: CASSYSVNQPQHF

d_gene: NA
j_gene: TRBJ2-5
v_gene: TRBV21-1
abundance: NA
CDR3nt: TGTGCCAGCAGTAGACTATTCGGGGGGCCGGAGACTAGCGGGAGCGGATCCCAAGAGACCCAGTACTTC
CDR3aa: CASSRLFGGPETSGSGSQETQYF